The sequence of this T cell receptor (beta chain) was determined in a study of blood T cell repertoires in COVID-19. Trimming took 3 bases from V and 2 from J, leaving 7 bases between them. Germline CDR1 LGHDT, CDR2 YNNKEL (reference sequence). This CDR3 spans 13 amino acids. Profiling relied on immunoSEQ multiplex PCR, and the TCRdb table lists in-frame clones only, not all of them. Of 150,000 to 180,000 clones in the sample, approximately 84% were seen once. Seattle patient enrollment occurred during active infection, with longitudinal follow-up thereafter. The TCR originated in an older woman with COVID-19, enrolled during active disease. Sequenced material: peripheral blood. The chain is built from TRBV3-1 (or the pseudogene TRBV3-2) and TRBJ2-5; D remains ambiguous. This chain's CDR3 is CASSQARQETQYF. The CDR3 nucleotides read TGTGCCAGCAGCCAGGCTAGGCAAGAGACCCAGTACTTC.